This T cell receptor (beta chain) originates from a study of cytomegalovirus exposure and HLA in healthy donors. Study overall: The study's early data release held about 85 million unique TCRs from HLA-typed donors.

Despite likely unrecorded immune exposures, the donors were nominally healthy at the time of sampling. Concerning this clone: Its cognate antigen is unknown.

The PCR was carried out with 60 Vbeta primers and 13 Jbeta primers. The repertoire was sequenced with immunoSEQ multiplex PCR; TCRdb's copy has only in-frame clones and lacks some. The sample carries roughly 170,000 clones, approximately 80% recorded once. The CDR3 length is 19 residues. V lost 2 bases and J lost 6; bases outside the gene matches: 16. Broader study findings: Because they were indistinguishable, some V segments, including TRBV6-2 and TRBV6-3, were excluded.

V usage is TRBV6-7 and J usage is TRBJ2-5; the match to TRBD2 covers 12 bases. TRBV6-7 is labeled an ORF, and its function is uncertain. The receptor was isolated from a woman aged 18-35 years in good health and CMV-seronegative. The sample taken for sequencing was PBMCs. The CDR3 loop reads CASSYEGSALAGGRKTQYF. The CDR3 DNA sequence: TGTGCCAGCAGTTACGAAGGGTCGGCGCTAGCGGGAGGGCGAAAGACCCAGTACTTC.